These 10 T cell receptor beta chains came from one sample sequenced in a study of blood T cell repertoires in COVID-19. Using immunoSEQ multiplex PCR, the repertoire was profiled, and TCRdb retains in-frame clones only, with some absent. Among about 73,000 clones listed, approximately 84% were seen once. Specimen: peripheral blood. The receptors were sampled from a human donor in a cohort sampled during active COVID-19.

V is TRBV4-2 and J is TRBJ2-1; 9 bases line up with TRBD2. The V gene's germline CDR1 is LGHNA and CDR2 YNFKEQ. V shed 0 bases, J shed 7 bases, and the junction held 19 bases outside the gene matches. CDR3 length equals 20 residues. For the CDR3, the DNA is TGTGCCAGCAGCCAAGATTCAACTAGCGGGCGGAGGAGTGCTTATAATGAGCAGTTCTTC. It specifies CASSQDSTSGRRSAYNEQFF.

This CDR3 reads CASSLSEGNYGYTF. CDR3 nucleotide sequence: TGTGCCAGCAGCTTATCGGAGGGCAACTATGGCTACACCTTC. The V and J genes are TRBV7-9 and TRBJ1-2; no definite D call. CDR1 is SEHNR, CDR2 FQNEAQ, per germline (reference sequence). V lost 2 bases and J 2 bases, leaving 9 bases between the germline ends. The CDR3 consists of 14 residues.

The chain recombines TRBV5-6 with TRBJ2-3, with 8 bases matching TRBD2. This CDR3 region has 17 residues. CDR1 is SGHDT and CDR2 is YYEEEE in the germline V gene. With V trimmed by 4 bases and J by 4 bases, 14 bases remained unmatched. This chain's CDR3 is CASSLQTGTSNPDTQYF. The DNA of the CDR3 is TGTGCCAGCAGCCTGCAAACCGGGACTAGTAATCCAGATACGCAGTATTTT.

CDR3 loop: CATSRGAHPYEQYF. The CDR3, as DNA: TGTGCCACCAGCAGAGGGGCCCACCCCTACGAGCAGTACTTC. The genes are TRBV15 and TRBJ2-7; D call uncertain. Germline assignment: CDR1 LNHNV and CDR2 YYDKDF (reference sequence). The CDR3 has 14 amino acids. The V end was cut by 1 base, the J end by 2 bases, with 9 bases between.

The gene calls are TRBV6-5 and TRBJ1-2, with TRBD1 matching over 11 bases. Trimming took 6 bases from V and 7 from J; bases not matched to a gene: 4. The CDR3 consists of 13 residues. CDR1 is MNHEY and CDR2 is SVGAGI in the germline V gene. The CDR3 here is CASSPGTGGGYTF. The CDR3 region has the DNA TGTGCCAGCAGCCCAGGGACAGGGGGTGGCTACACCTTC.

The V call is TRBV29-1, the J call TRBJ2-7, with TRBD2 matching 8 bases. The CDR3 is 15 amino acids. Germline V gene lookup returns CDR1 SQVTM and CDR2 ANQGSEA. V was pared by 5 bases and J by 0 bases, with 9 bases of the junction left unmatched. The CDR3: CSVRGGSGSSYEQYF. The CDR3 bases are TGCAGCGTTAGGGGAGGAAGCGGGAGCTCCTACGAGCAGTACTTC.

The chain has TRBV5-1 and TRBJ2-4, with 7 bases that match TRBD2. Trimming at V came to 0 bases and at J to 1 base, leaving 1 base not matched to a gene. This CDR3 region has 15 residues. The germline V gene encodes CDR1 SGHRS and CDR2 YFSETQ. The CDR3 DNA follows: TGCGCCAGCAGCTTGGGCGGGGGTGCCAAAAACATTCAGTACTTC. Amino acid sequence: CASSLGGGAKNIQYF.

CDR3 in DNA: TGTGCCACCAGTTCGGGAGCAGATACGCAGTATTTT. Protein product: CATSSGADTQYF. The rearrangement joins TRBV15 to TRBJ2-3; TRBD2 is a possible D gene (6 bases). This CDR3 region has 12 residues. V lost 6 bases to trimming and J lost 4 bases, with 8 bases between them. The germline CDR1 and CDR2 sequences are LNHNV and YYDKDF (reference sequence).

The chain links TRBV18 to TRBJ2-2, with a tentative D call TRBD1 (5 bases). The germline V and J ends were trimmed by 5 bases and 3 bases, with 10 bases remaining between them. The CDR3 totals 14 residues. Germline V lookup: CDR1 KGHSH, CDR2 LQKENI. The CDR3 DNA reads TGTGCCAGCTCAAGGGGTTTAGACACCGGGGAGCTGTTTTTT. Translation: CASSRGLDTGELFF.

The genes are TRBV3-1 (or the pseudogene TRBV3-2) and TRBJ2-2; the D gene is possibly TRBD2 (5 bases). The germline V and J ends were trimmed by 2 bases and 7 bases, with 14 bases remaining between them. CDR1 LGHDT and CDR2 YNNKEL come from the germline V gene (reference sequence). The CDR3 totals 15 residues. CDR3 DNA sequence: TGTGCCAGCAGCCAACTGGGGAGATCCGGCGGGGAGCTGTTTTTT. Protein product: CASSQLGRSGGELFF.